This passage covers 19 T cell receptor beta chains from one sample sequenced in a study of blood T cells in healthy people across ages. Sample-barcoded 5' priming and a J-beta primer mix drove a second PCR of 7 to 11 cycles. TCRdb reprocessed the 5' RACE reads via MiXCR and lists one record per CDR3 protein. The sample has under 1 million distinct CDR3 sequences, more than 40% seen once. Input material: blood. The receptors shown here come from a man aged 60 to 75 in good health.

The CDR3 DNA sequence: TGTGCCAGCAGTTTATCCAGGGAGTTCTTC. Amino acids: CASSLSREFF. The rearrangement uses TRBV27 and TRBJ2-1; weak D call: TRBD1 (5 bases). V was cut by 0 bases and J by 14 bases, with 5 bases left in between. This CDR3 is built from 10 residues. Per the germline V gene, CDR1 is MNHEY and CDR2 is SMNVEV (reference sequence).

The chain couples TRBV7-9 to TRBJ2-1, with TRBD1 identical over 7 bases. After removal of 3 bases from V and 7 bases from J, the junction contained 6 bases not matched to a gene. The CDR3 is 14 amino acids. In germline, CDR1 is SEHNR, CDR2 FQNEAQ (reference sequence). This CDR3 reads CASSFGTDGNEQFF. The CDR3, as DNA: TGTGCCAGCAGCTTTGGGACAGATGGGAATGAGCAGTTCTTC.

The chain combines TRBV3-1 with TRBJ2-4; D unclear. The DNA matches TRBJ2-7 better at its end, which makes the J call doubtful. Germline lookup yields CDR1 LGHDT and CDR2 YNNKEL (reference sequence). This CDR3 has 16 amino acids. CDR3 coding DNA: TGTGCCAGCAGCCAAGATTCGGCAGCACACTCCTACGAGCAGTACTTC. This codes for CASSQDSAAHSYEQYF.

This clonotype came up a few times. The chain joins TRBV24-1 to TRBJ2-5, with 9 bases lining up with TRBD1. With V trimmed by 4 bases and J by 5 bases, 7 bases remained unmatched. The CDR3 length is 15 residues. Germline loops: CDR1 KGHDR, CDR2 SFDVKD. The CDR3 coding sequence is TGTGCCACCAGTGACCCGGGACAGGGCTATGAGACCCAGTACTTC. This translates into CATSDPGQGYETQYF.

The rearrangement joins TRBV20-1 to TRBJ1-5; D perhaps matches TRBD1 (6 bases). Germline V gene lookup returns CDR1 DFQATT and CDR2 SNEGSKA (reference sequence). This CDR3 spans 16 amino acids. V was clipped by 4 bases and J by 2 bases, with 18 bases between them. The CDR3 DNA is TGCAGTGCTAACCGTCATGGGGGGCCGGGCAATCAGCCCCAGCATTTT. Its protein product is CSANRHGGPGNQPQHF.

This clonotype showed up many times. The chain couples TRBV25-1 to TRBJ2-7, with 8 bases aligning to TRBD1. Germline-derived CDR1 and CDR2 are MGHDK and SYGVNS. This CDR3 is built from 13 residues. The V and J ends lost 7 bases and 3 bases, in that order; junction bases with no gene match: 5. CDR3 sequence reads: CASNGQGNYEQYF. CDR3 in DNA: TGTGCCAGCAATGGACAGGGCAACTACGAGCAGTACTTC.

This sequence joins TRBV29-1 and TRBJ2-1; possible D gene TRBD1, 5 bases. In germline, CDR1 is SQVTM, CDR2 ANQGSEA. With 5 bases removed from V and 4 bases from J, the gap between germline ends came to 12 bases. The CDR3 length is 13 residues. CDR3 DNA sequence: TGCAGCGTTTGGGGCATCGGGTACAATGAGCAGTTCTTC. Its translation: CSVWGIGYNEQFF.

This clonotype was recorded a few times. This sequence joins TRBV14 and TRBJ2-3; 10 nucleotides match TRBD2. There are 18 residues in the CDR3. Per the germline V gene, CDR1 is SGHDN and CDR2 is FVKESK. V lost 1 base, J lost 4 bases, and 11 bases stayed unmatched. CDR3 protein: CASSQARSAGGPADTQYF. In DNA, the CDR3 is TGTGCCAGCAGCCAAGCCCGTTCAGCGGGGGGGCCGGCAGATACGCAGTATTTT.

J is TRBJ1-5 and V is TRBV7-9, with a tentative D call TRBD1 (5 bases). V dropped 5 bases and J dropped 4 bases, with 15 bases sitting between them. The germline CDR1 and CDR2 sequences are SEHNR and FQNEAQ (reference sequence). The CDR3 contains 15 residues. CDR3: CASSAQPQGNQPQHF. Written as DNA, the CDR3 is TGTGCCAGCAGCGCCCAACCCCAGGGAAATCAGCCCCAGCATTTT.

This chain joins TRBV5-1 and TRBJ2-7; no reliable D call. CDR3 length: 14 amino acids. Trimming removed 0 bases at V and 0 bases at J, with 7 bases between. Germline V gene sequence: CDR1 SGHRS, CDR2 YFSETQ. The CDR3 nucleotides read TGCGCCAGCAGCTTGGACGATCACTCCTACGAGCAGTACTTC. Translated, it gives CASSLDDHSYEQYF.

The CDR3 region has the DNA TGTGCCAGCAGTTCGCGCCTGGGGGGGCAAGAGACCCAGTACTTC. Protein: CASSSRLGGQETQYF. The chain couples TRBV6-1 to TRBJ2-5, with TRBD2 matching 7 bases. CDR3 length: 15 residues. V shed 5 bases, J shed 2 bases, and the junction held 8 bases outside the gene matches. Germline V gene lookup returns CDR1 MNHNS and CDR2 SASEGT.

The rearrangement joins TRBV18 to TRBJ2-3; D is unclear. Germline V gene lookup returns CDR1 KGHSH and CDR2 LQKENI. The CDR3 is made up of 13 amino acids. V was pared by 0 bases and J by 5 bases, with 6 bases between. The CDR3 region is CASSPPKGDTQYF. The DNA for the CDR3 is TGTGCCAGCTCACCACCGAAGGGAGATACGCAGTATTTT.

V and J are TRBV7-2 and TRBJ2-3, with 7 nucleotides matching TRBD1. CDR1 and CDR2 (germline): SGHTA, FQGNSA. This CDR3 is built from 15 residues. V was clipped by 6 bases and J by 2 bases; unmatched bases: 8. CDR3 loop: CASSSRTGTTDTQYF. For the CDR3, the DNA is TGTGCCAGCAGTTCCCGGACAGGAACCACAGATACGCAGTATTTT.

A few counts support this clonotype. The chain links TRBV5-1 to TRBJ1-6, with TRBD1 matching over 7 bases. CDR3 length: 14 amino acids. J was trimmed by 9 bases and V by 2 bases; bases with no gene match: 5. The germline gives CDR1 SGHRS, CDR2 YFSETQ. This chain's CDR3 is CASSFDRESSPLHF. As DNA, the CDR3 is TGCGCCAGCAGCTTCGACAGGGAGAGTTCACCCCTCCACTTT.

The rearrangement links TRBV27 to TRBJ2-4, with unresolved D. Germline V gene lookup returns CDR1 MNHEY and CDR2 SMNVEV (reference sequence). The CDR3 sequence is 12 residues long. Trimming shortened V by 5 bases and J by 13 bases, and 15 bases separated the two germline ends. CDR3 sequence reads: CASSPGPAQQYF. In DNA, the CDR3 is TGTGCCAGCAGTCCAGGCCCAGCCCAGCAGTACTTC.

As for this clonotype: A read error may explain this, as a much larger clone is one base away. The chain links TRBV29-1 to TRBJ2-3; D is ambiguous. This CDR3 is built from 15 residues. The germline CDR1 and CDR2 sequences are SQVTM and ANQGSEA. V dropped 7 bases and J dropped 1 base, with 18 bases sitting between them. The DNA of the CDR3 is TGCAGCGCTGAGCCCCCCCACCGAGGCACAGATACGCAGTATTTT. Protein sequence: CSAEPPHRGTDTQYF.

This clonotype was detected a few times. The rearrangement joins TRBV20-1 to TRBJ2-5; D ambiguous. The germline V gene has CDR1 DFQATT and CDR2 SNEGSKA (reference sequence). Trimming removed 1 base from V and 3 bases from J, with 9 bases in between. The CDR3 runs to 13 residues. CDR3 coding DNA: TGCAGTGCTAGAGCTTTCGAAAAAGAGACCCAGTACTTC. It encodes CSARAFEKETQYF.

This clonotype was recorded only once. Compared with germline, one end of the junction differs, possibly owing to a read error. The chain is built from TRBV6-1 and TRBJ1-6; 7 nucleotides match TRBD1. Germline CDR1 MNHNS, CDR2 SASEGT. The CDR3 contains 15 residues. The CDR3 spells CAGSPRGQENSPLHF. CDR3 coding DNA: TGTGCCGGCAGTCCTAGGGGGCAGGAAAATTCACCCCTCCACTTT.

The CDR3 is CASVTETSSYEQYF. DNA of the CDR3: TGTGCCAGCGTGACCGAAACTAGCTCCTACGAGCAGTACTTC. V is TRBV2 and J is TRBJ2-7; tentatively, D is TRBD2 (5 bases). V dropped 8 bases and J dropped 0 bases, with 14 bases sitting between them. The germline gives CDR1 SNHLY, CDR2 FYNNEI. This CDR3 region has 14 residues.